This entry concerns a single TCR beta chain. The data originate from a study of cytomegalovirus exposure and HLA in healthy donors. Study details: Early released data had roughly 81 million unique TCRs, all coming from HLA-typed donors.

Use of 60 Vbeta and 13 Jbeta primers characterized the PCR. Data came from immunoSEQ multiplex PCR; TCRdb stores just in-frame clones and leaves some out. The sample consists of about 160,000 clones, approximately 80% of them appearing once. Input material: PBMCs. The clonotype comes from a male donor in good health and CMV-seropositive.

The CDR3 is CASSIPTSGSIGELFF. As DNA, the CDR3 is TGTGCCAGTAGTATCCCGACTAGCGGGAGCATCGGGGAGCTGTTTTTT. This chain uses TRBV19 with TRBJ2-2; TRBD2 matches 12 bases. CDR1 LNHDA and CDR2 SQIVND come from the germline V gene (reference sequence). The CDR3 length is 16 residues. V dropped 3 bases and J dropped 7; count of bases not matched to a gene: 6.